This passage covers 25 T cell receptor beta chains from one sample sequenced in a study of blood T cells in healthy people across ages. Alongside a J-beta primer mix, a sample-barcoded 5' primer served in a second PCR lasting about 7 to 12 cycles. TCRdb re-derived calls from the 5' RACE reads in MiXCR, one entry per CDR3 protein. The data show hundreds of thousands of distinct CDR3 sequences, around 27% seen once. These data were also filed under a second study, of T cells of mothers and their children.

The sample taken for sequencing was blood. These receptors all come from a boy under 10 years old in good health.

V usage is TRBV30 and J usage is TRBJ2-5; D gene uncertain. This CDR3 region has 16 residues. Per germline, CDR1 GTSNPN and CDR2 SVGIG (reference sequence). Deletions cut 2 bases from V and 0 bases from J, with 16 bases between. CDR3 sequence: CAWSKVKPWYQETQYF. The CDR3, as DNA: TGTGCCTGGAGTAAAGTTAAGCCTTGGTACCAAGAGACCCAGTACTTC.

CDR3 residues: CASSPVLAGGLDTQYF. In DNA form, the CDR3 reads TGCGCCAGCAGTCCTGTACTAGCGGGAGGTCTAGATACGCAGTATTTT. The chain carries TRBV5-1 and TRBJ2-3; 12 bases line up with TRBD2. CDR1 SGHRS and CDR2 YFSETQ come from the germline V gene. The CDR3 consists of 16 residues. Trimming at V came to 5 bases and at J to 5 bases, leaving 9 bases not matched to a gene.

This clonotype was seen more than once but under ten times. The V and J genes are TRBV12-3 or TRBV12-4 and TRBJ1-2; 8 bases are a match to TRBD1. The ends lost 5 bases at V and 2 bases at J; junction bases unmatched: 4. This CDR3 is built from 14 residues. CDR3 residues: CASSPSGGNYGYTF. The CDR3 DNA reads TGTGCCAGCAGTCCCTCAGGGGGCAACTATGGCTACACCTTC.

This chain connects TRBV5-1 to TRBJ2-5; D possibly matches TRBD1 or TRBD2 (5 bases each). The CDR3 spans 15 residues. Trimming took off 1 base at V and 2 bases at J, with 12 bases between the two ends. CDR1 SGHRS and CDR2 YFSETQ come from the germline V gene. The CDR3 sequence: CASSLFGTGQETQYF. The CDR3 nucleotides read TGCGCCAGCAGCTTGTTTGGGACGGGGCAAGAGACCCAGTACTTC.

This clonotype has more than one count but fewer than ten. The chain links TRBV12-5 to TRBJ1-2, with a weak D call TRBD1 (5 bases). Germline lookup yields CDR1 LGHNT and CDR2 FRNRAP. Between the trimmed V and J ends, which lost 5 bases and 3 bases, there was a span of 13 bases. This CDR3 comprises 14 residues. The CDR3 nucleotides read TGTGCTAGTGGTGTGGGACTTGTGGACTATGGCTACACCTTC. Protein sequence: CASGVGLVDYGYTF.

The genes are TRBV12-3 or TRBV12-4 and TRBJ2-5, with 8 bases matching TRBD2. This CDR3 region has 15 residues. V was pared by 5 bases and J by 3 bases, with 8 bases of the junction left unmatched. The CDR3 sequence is CASSGAGGFEETQYF. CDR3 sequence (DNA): TGTGCCAGCAGTGGGGCGGGAGGATTCGAAGAGACCCAGTACTTC.

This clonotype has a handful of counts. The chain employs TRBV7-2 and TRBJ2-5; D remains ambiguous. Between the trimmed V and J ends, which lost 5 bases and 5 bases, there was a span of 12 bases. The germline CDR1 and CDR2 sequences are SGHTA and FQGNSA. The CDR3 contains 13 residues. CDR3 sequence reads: CASSRGFRETQYF. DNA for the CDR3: TGTGCCAGCAGCCGTGGTTTTCGGGAGACCCAGTACTTC.

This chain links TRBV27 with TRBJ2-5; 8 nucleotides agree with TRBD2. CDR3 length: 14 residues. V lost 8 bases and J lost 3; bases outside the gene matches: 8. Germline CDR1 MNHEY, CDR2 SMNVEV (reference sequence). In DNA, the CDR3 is TGTGCCAGCTCGGGGCCAGCGGGAGAAGAGACCCAGTACTTC. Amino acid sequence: CASSGPAGEETQYF.

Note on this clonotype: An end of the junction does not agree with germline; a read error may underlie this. CDR3: CASSYSKTAGSDTQYF. The CDR3 nucleotides are TGTGCCAGCAGTTACTCGAAGACCGCGGGCTCAGACACGCAGTATTTT. J is TRBJ2-3 and V is TRBV6-5; maybe TRBD2 (5 bases). This CDR3 region has 16 residues. Germline V CDR1 and CDR2: MNHEY, SVGAGI.

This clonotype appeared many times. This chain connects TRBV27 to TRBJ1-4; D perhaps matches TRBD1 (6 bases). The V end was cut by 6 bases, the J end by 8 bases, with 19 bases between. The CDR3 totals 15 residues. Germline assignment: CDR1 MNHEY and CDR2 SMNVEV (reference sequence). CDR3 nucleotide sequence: TGTGCCAGCAGCCCGCGACAGGCCGGAGGGGAAAAACTGTTTTTT. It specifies CASSPRQAGGEKLFF. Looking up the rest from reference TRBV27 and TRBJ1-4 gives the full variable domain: EAQVTQNPRYLITVTGKKLTVTCSQNMNHEYMSWYRQDPGLGLRQIYYSMNVEVTDKGDVPEGYKVSRKEKRNFPLILESPSPNQTSLYFCASSPRQAGGEKLFFGSGTQLSVL.

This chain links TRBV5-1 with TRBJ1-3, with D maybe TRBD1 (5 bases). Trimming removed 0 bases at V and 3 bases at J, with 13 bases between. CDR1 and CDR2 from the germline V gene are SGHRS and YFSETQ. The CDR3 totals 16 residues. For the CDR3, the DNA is TGCGCCAGCAGCTTGGGTCCGGCAGGGAGTGGAAACACCATATATTTT. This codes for CASSLGPAGSGNTIYF.

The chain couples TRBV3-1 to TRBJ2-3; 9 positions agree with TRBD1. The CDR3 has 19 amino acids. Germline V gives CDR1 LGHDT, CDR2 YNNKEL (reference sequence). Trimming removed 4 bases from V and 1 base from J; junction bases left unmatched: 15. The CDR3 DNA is TGTGCCAGCAGCCTCCCGATAGGACAGGGGCACGTGGGCACAGATACGCAGTATTTT. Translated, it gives CASSLPIGQGHVGTDTQYF.

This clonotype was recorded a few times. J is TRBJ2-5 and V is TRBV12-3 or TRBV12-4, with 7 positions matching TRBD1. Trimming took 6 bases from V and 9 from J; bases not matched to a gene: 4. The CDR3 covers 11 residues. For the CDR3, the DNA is TGTGCCAGCAGAAGGGGGACAGCCCAGTACTTC. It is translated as CASRRGTAQYF.

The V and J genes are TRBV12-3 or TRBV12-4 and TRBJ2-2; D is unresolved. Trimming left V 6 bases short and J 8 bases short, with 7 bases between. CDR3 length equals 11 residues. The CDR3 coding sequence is TGTGCCAGCAGGGGTAGAGGGGAGCTGTTTTTT. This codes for CASRGRGELFF.

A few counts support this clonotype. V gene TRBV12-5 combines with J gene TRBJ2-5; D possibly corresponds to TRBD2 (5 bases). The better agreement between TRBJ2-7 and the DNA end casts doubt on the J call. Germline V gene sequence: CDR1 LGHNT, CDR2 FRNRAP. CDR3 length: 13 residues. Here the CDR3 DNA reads TGTGCTAGTGGTTCCGGGAAACCCTACGAGCAGTACTTC. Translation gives CASGSGKPYEQYF.

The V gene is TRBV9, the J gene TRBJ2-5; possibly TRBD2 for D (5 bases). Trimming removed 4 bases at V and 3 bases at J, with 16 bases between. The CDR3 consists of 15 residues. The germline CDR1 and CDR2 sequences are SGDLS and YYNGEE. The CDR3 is CASSPSGVREETQYF. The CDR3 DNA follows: TGTGCCAGCAGCCCAAGCGGAGTCAGAGAAGAGACCCAGTACTTC.

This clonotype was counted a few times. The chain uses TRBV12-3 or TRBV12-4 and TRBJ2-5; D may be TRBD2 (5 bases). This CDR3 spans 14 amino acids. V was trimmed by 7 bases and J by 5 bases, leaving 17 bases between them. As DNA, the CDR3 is TGTGCCAGCACACTAGGTCAATTAGGTGAGACCCAGTACTTC. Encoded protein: CASTLGQLGETQYF.

The CDR3 protein is CSVEGAGNADTQYF. CDR3 nucleotide sequence: TGCAGCGTTGAAGGTGCGGGGAACGCAGATACGCAGTATTTT. This rearrangement joins TRBV29-1 to TRBJ2-3; possibly TRBD2 for D (6 bases). The CDR3 has 14 residues. V was trimmed by 1 base and J by 4 bases, leaving 12 bases between them. CDR1 is SQVTM and CDR2 is ANQGSEA in the germline V gene.

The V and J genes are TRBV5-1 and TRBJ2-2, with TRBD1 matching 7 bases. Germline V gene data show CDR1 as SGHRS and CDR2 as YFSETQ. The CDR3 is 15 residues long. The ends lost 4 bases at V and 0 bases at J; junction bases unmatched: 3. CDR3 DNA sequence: TGCGCCAGCAGCGGGGACAGCGCGAACACCGGGGAGCTGTTTTTT. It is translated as CASSGDSANTGELFF.

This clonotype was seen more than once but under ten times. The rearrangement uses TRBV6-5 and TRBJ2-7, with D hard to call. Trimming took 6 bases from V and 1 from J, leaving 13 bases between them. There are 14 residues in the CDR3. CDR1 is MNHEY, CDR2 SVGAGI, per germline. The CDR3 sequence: CASRSTDGSYEQYF. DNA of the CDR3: TGTGCCAGCAGATCAACAGATGGGTCCTACGAGCAGTACTTC.

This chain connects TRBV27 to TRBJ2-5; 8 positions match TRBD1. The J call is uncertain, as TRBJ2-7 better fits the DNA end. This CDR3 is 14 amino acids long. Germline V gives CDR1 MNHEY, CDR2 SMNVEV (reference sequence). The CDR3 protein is CASSPRTGRYEQYF. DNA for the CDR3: TGTGCCAGCAGTCCTAGGACAGGGAGGTACGAGCAGTACTTC.

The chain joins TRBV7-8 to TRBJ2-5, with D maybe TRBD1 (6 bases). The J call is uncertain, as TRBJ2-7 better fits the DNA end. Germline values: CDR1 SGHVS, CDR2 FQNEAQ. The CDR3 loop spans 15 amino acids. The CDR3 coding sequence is TGTGCCAGCAGCGTACCGGGACAAGCGGCCCACGAGCAGTACTTC. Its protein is CASSVPGQAAHEQYF.

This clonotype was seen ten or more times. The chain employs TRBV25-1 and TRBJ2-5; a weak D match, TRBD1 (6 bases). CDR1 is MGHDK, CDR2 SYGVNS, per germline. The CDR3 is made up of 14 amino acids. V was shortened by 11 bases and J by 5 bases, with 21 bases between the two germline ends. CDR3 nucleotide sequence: TGTGCCGGAAGGGCGACAGGAGAGGGGGAGACCCAGTACTTC. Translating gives CAGRATGEGETQYF.

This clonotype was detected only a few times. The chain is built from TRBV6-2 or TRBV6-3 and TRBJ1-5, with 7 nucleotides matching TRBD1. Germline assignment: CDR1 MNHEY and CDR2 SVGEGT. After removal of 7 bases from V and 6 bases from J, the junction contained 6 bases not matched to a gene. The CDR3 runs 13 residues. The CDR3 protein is CASTPTGSQPQHF. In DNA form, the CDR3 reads TGTGCCAGCACTCCGACAGGGAGTCAGCCCCAGCATTTT.

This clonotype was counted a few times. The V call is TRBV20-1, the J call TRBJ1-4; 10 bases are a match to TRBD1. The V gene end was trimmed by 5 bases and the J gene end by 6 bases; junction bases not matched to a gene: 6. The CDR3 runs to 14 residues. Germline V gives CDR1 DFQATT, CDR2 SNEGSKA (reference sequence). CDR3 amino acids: CSAARQGAYEKLFF. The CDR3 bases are TGCAGTGCTGCCCGACAGGGGGCCTATGAAAAACTGTTTTTT.